The source of this TCR beta chain is a study of CD8+CD57+ T cells in acquired aplastic anemia. Study outcomes and limitations: Levels of CD8+ Simpson's diversity were not significantly distinct in patients versus controls. Patients and controls were found to share around 30 CD8+ CDR3 sequences.

TCR beta VDJ and CDR3 profiling used genomic DNA as template. TCRdb reanalysed the reads using MiXCR and keeps one entry per CDR3 protein. Of under 200,000 distinct CDR3 sequences listed, roughly 45% were seen once; the top ten hold 1.1%. Germline loops: CDR1 MNHNS, CDR2 SASEGT. Trimming removed 3 bases at V and 3 bases at J, with 12 bases between. This CDR3 has 15 residues. This clonotype showed up just a few times. Its antigen is as yet unknown. This TCR was sampled from a human donor in good health. Source material: sorted CD4+, CD8+, or CD8+CD57+ T cells (not recorded which) from PBMCs. The chain employs TRBV6-1 and TRBJ1-3; D possibly corresponds to TRBD1 (6 bases). This CDR3 is CASSDVIRGGNTIYF. The CDR3, as DNA: TGTGCCAGCAGTGACGTGATCAGGGGTGGAAACACCATATATTTT.